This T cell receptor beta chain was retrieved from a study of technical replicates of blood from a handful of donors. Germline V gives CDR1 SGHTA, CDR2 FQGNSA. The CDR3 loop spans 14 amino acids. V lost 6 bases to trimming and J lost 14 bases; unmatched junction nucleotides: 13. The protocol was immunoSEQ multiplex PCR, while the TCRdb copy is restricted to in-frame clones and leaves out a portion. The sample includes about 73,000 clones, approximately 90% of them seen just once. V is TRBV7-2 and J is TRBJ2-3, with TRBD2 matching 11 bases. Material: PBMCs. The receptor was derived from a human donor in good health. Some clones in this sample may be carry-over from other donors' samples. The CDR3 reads CASRKNSGGGSGYF. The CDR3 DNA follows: TGTGCCAGCAGGAAAAATAGCGGGGGGGGTAGTGGGTATTTT.